This TCR beta chain stems from a study of T cell changes during pregnancy in multiple sclerosis. This clone is a singleton in its sample. Libraries were prepared by immunoSEQ multiplex PCR; TCRdb keeps only in-frame clonotypes and omits some of them. The table records around 72,000 clones, 90% to 95% of them present only once. This specimen was CD4+ T cells from peripheral blood mononuclear cells, taken before pregnancy. The receptor comes from a female donor with multiple sclerosis, enrolled in a pregnancy study.

CDR3 region: CASSQQGRSRSTDTQYF. Written as DNA, the CDR3 is TGTGCCAGCAGCCAGCAGGGTAGGAGTAGAAGCACAGATACGCAGTATTTT. The chain recombines TRBV4-2 with TRBJ2-3; maybe TRBD1 (5 bases). The CDR3 spans 17 residues. Trimming shortened V by 3 bases and J by 0 bases, and 16 bases separated the two germline ends. The germline CDR1 and CDR2 sequences are LGHNA and YNFKEQ.